Detailed here is one TCR beta chain. The data were produced by immunoSEQ multiplex PCR, yet TCRdb's version contains in-frame clones alone and is incomplete. This sample has 1,500 to 2,000 clones, with 80% to 90% found just once. The germline V gene encodes CDR1 SGHVS and CDR2 FQNEAQ. The CDR3 runs 15 residues. This record comes from a study of T cells in lung cancer brain metastases. Source material: tumor tissue from a brain metastasis. The chain has TRBV7-8 and TRBJ2-2; 7 nucleotides align to TRBD1. The DNA end is a closer match to TRBJ1-3, so the J assignment may be wrong. The sequence was collected from a man in his 60s with non-small cell lung cancer that had spread to the brain. CDR3 bases: TGTGCCAGCAGATTCGACAGGGATGCTGGAAACACCATATATTTT. Translation gives CASRFDRDAGNTIYF.